This T cell receptor (beta chain) emerged from a study of response to subunit inactivated influenza vaccine. The CDR3 is 12 residues long. Losses at the gene ends were 4 bases for V and 4 bases for J; bases not matched to a gene: 2. Germline V gene data show CDR1 as DFQATT and CDR2 as SNEGSKA (reference sequence). TCRdb reanalysed the RT-PCR reads using MiXCR and keeps one entry per CDR3 protein. Of roughly 630,000 distinct CDR3 sequences listed, 14% were seen once; the top ten hold less than 9%. This material consisted of PBMCs from blood, taken 14 days before vaccination. The chain employs TRBV20-1 and TRBJ1-2; 8 bases are a match to TRBD1. The TCR originated in a man aged 50 or older who received an inactivated influenza vaccine. This CDR3 reads CSATGGSYGYTF. CDR3 nucleotide sequence: TGCAGTGCTACAGGGGGCAGCTATGGCTACACCTTC.